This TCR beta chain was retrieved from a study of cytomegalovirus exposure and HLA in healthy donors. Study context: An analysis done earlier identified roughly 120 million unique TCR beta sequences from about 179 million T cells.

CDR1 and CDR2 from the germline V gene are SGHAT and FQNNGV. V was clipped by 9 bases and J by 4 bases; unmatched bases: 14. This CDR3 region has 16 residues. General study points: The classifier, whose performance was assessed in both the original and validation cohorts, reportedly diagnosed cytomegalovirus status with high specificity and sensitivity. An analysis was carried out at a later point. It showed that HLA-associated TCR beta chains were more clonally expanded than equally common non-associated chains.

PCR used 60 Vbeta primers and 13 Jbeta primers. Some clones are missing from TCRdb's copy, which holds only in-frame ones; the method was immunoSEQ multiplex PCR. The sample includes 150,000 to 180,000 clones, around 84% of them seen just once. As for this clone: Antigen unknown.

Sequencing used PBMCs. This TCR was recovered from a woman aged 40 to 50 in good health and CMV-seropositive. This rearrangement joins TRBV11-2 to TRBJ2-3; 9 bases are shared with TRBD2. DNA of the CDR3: TGTGCCAGTAACTCGGCTAGCGGGAAGGGTGCAGATACGCAGTATTTT. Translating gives CASNSASGKGADTQYF.